The present entry profiles one T cell receptor (beta chain) with its context. Its specificity is not known. This record belongs to a study of T cell repertoires in cytomegalovirus infection. The overall study: Public TCR beta signatures were indicative of both CMV infection and a matching HLA type.

TCRdb reprocessed the reads with MiXCR, giving one entry per CDR3 protein. The sample yields 300,000 to 400,000 distinct CDR3 sequences, approximately 9.5% seen once. Germline V gene data show CDR1 as MNHEY and CDR2 as SVGEGT. Trimming removed 6 bases from V and 9 bases from J; junction bases left unmatched: 16. CDR3 size: 16 residues. Study-level points and caveats: Cumulative frequency (of public TCR beta family members) identified carriers of CMV plus the relevant HLA. Dominating the ex vivo response were HLA-C-restricted CMV-specific TCR beta clonotypes.

This TCR was sampled from a human donor in good health (CMV status not recorded). Some clones in this sample may be carry-over from other donors' samples. The chain combines TRBV6-2 or TRBV6-3 with TRBJ2-1; 8 bases align to TRBD2. The sample taken for sequencing was PBMCs. CDR3 in DNA: TGTGCCAGCAGCCACCGGTCCGGGAGGGCCCAACTTGAGCAGTTCTTC. It yields the protein CASSHRSGRAQLEQFF.